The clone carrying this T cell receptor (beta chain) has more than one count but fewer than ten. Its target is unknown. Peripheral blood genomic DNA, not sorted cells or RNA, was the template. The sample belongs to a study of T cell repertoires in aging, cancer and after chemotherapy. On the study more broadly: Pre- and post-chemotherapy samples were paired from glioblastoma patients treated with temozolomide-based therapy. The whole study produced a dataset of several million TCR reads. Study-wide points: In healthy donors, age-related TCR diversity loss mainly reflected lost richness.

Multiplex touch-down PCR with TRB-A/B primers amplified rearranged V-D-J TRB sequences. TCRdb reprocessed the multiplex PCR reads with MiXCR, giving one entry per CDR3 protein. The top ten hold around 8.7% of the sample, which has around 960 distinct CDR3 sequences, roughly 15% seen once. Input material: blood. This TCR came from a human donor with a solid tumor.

This CDR3 is CSARSQNTEAFF. The CDR3 coding sequence is TGCAGTGCTAGATCCCAGAACACTGAAGCTTTCTTT. V and J are TRBV20-1 and TRBJ1-1, with D uncertain. The V gene lost 2 bases and the J gene lost 1 base, with 5 bases spanning the gap. The CDR3 has 12 amino acids. Germline V gene data show CDR1 as DFQATT and CDR2 as SNEGSKA (reference sequence).